This T cell receptor beta chain came from a study of vaccination effects on CD4 cells after COVID-19. As regards this clone: Its matching antigen is unknown.

A roughly 10-day culture period preceded the isolation of CD4+ T cells. Vaccine administered to participants consisted of two doses of either BNT162b2 or mRNA-1273. Assay: immunoSEQ multiplex PCR; the TCRdb copy retains only in-frame clones and omits some. This table holds about 45,000 clones, 55% to 85% found once. This CDR3 has 18 residues. After removal of 5 bases from V and 4 bases from J, the junction contained 18 bases not matched to a gene. Germline assignment: CDR1 SNHLY and CDR2 FYNNEI. The receptor was isolated from a human donor who received a COVID-19 vaccine. The genes are TRBV2 and TRBJ2-3, with 7 bases fitting TRBD2. The input for sequencing was CD4+ T cells from PBMCs cultured without peptide, taken after COVID-19 vaccination. Here the CDR3 reads CASSQMGSLAGRADTQYF. DNA for the CDR3: TGTGCCAGCAGTCAGATGGGCAGCTTAGCGGGCCGTGCAGATACGCAGTATTTT.